The TCR beta chain under discussion was sequenced for a study of T cells in Graves' hyperthyroidism and ophthalmopathy. Study as a whole: Initial diagnosis, before any treatment, was when peripheral blood was collected.

Hyperthyroidism had been newly diagnosed in patients aged 18 to 65, and its duration was under 2 months. Thyroid ultrasound and orbital computed tomography, with clinical symptoms and serum thyroxine and TRAb, informed diagnoses. RNA transcripts provided the source from which TCR beta CDR3 regions were amplified. In the first-round RT-PCR of the TCR CDR3, the HTBI primer set was used. A single record per CDR3 protein comes from TCRdb applying MiXCR to the multiplex PCR reads. This sample has fewer than 200,000 distinct CDR3 sequences; over 8% occur once, and the top ten carry more than 20%. CDR3 length: 15 amino acids. V gave up 5 bases and J gave up 5 bases; unmatched junction bases: 9. The germline V gene has CDR1 MNHNS and CDR2 SASEGT. Many counts were recorded for this clonotype.

The sample was blood. The sequence came from a woman between 18 and 29 years old with Graves' hyperthyroidism that later progressed to Graves' ophthalmopathy. The rearrangement links TRBV6-1 to TRBJ2-5; 9 nucleotides match TRBD1. CDR3 nucleotides: TGTGCCAGCAGTTCCCTACAGGGGGCCCAGGAGACCCAGTACTTC. Protein sequence: CASSSLQGAQETQYF.